This record looks at one T cell receptor (beta chain) sequence and its context. These data belong to a study of blood T cell repertoires in COVID-19. Background on the study: The study drew acute and convalescent COVID-19 samples from the United States, Italy and Spain. PBMCs, B-cell-depleted T cells, or T cells were the source of the cDNA or gDNA that made up the material.

Measured with immunoSEQ multiplex PCR; TCRdb has only the in-frame clones, and not every one. Of over 350,000 clones detected, roughly 88% appear once; the ten largest clones hold more than 1.4%. In germline, CDR1 is MGHRA, CDR2 YSYEKL. V dropped 0 bases and J dropped 9 bases, with 9 bases sitting between them. CDR3 length equals 13 residues. V usage is TRBV4-1 and J usage is TRBJ2-1; D call uncertain. What was sequenced was peripheral blood. This TCR came from a woman in her thirties with active or convalescent COVID-19. The CDR3 bases are TGCGCCAGCAGCCAAGAATGGGCCGGTGAGCAGTTCTTC. This encodes CASSQEWAGEQFF.